This note documents a single TCR beta chain sequence. Its specificity is not known. CDR1 is SGHAT and CDR2 is FQNNGV in the germline V gene. This CDR3 spans 12 amino acids. V gave up 6 bases and J gave up 8 bases, with 13 bases separating them. The sampling schedule covered blood at baseline, cycle 4 day 1, and cycle 7 day 1. The data were taken from a study of OX40 agonist ivuxolimab in advanced cancers. Overall study results and limits: There was clonal expansion of CD4+ and CD8+ blood T cells by week 6 at 0.1 to 3.0 mg/kg. CD8+ T cells showed, on average, more clonal expansion than CD4+ cells.

Data came from immunoSEQ multiplex PCR; TCRdb stores just in-frame clones and leaves some out. The sample lists tens of thousands of clones; around 92% were seen once. The genes are TRBV11-2 and TRBJ1-1; maybe TRBD1 (6 bases). This specimen was CD4+ or CD8+ T cells sorted from blood, taken in a trial of the OX40 agonist ivuxolimab. This TCR was recovered from an adult with an advanced solid tumor such as melanoma, head and neck, liver or kidney cancer. CDR3 bases: TGTGCCAGCAGTAGGTCCGGGACAGAAGCTTTCTTT. Translated: CASSRSGTEAFF.